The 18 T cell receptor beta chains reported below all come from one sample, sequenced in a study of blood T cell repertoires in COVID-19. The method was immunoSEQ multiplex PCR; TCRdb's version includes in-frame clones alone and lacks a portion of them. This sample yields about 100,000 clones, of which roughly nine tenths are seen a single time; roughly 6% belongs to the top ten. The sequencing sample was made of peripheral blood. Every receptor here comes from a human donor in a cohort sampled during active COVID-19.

The CDR3 DNA is TGTGCCAGCTCACCACCGGAATGGAGGGGCTGGGCAGGCGGAGAGACCCAGTACTTC. Translation: CASSPPEWRGWAGGETQYF. This chain connects TRBV18 to TRBJ2-5; weak D call: TRBD2 (6 bases). This CDR3 is built from 19 residues. CDR1 and CDR2 (germline): KGHSH, LQKENI. Trimming pared 0 bases from V and 4 bases from J, leaving 24 bases between. The full variable domain, its missing parts supplied by reference TRBV18 and TRBJ2-5, is NAGVMQNPRHLVRRRGQEARLRCSPMKGHSHVYWYRQLPEEGLKFMVYLQKENIIDESGMPKERFSAEFPKEGPSILRIQQVVRGDSAAYFCASSPPEWRGWAGGETQYFGPGTRLLVL.

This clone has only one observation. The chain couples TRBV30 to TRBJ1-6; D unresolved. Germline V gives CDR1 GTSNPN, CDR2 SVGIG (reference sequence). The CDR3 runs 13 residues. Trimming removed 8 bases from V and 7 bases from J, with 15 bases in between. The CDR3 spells CAHSLVFNSPLHF. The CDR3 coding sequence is TGTGCCCACAGCTTAGTTTTCAATTCACCCCTCCACTTT.

The CDR3 here is CASSPGGETDTQYF. CDR3 DNA: TGTGCCAGCAGCCCAGGGGGAGAGACAGATACGCAGTATTTT. The rearrangement joins TRBV28 to TRBJ2-3; 7 bases are a match to TRBD1. CDR1 is MDHEN and CDR2 is SYDVKM in the germline V gene. This CDR3 is 14 amino acids long. J was trimmed by 3 bases and V by 6 bases; bases with no gene match: 6.

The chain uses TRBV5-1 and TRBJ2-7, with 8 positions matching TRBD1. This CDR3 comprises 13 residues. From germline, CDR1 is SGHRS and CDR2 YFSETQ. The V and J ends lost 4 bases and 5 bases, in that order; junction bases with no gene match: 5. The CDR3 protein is CASSVDRDDEQYF. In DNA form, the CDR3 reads TGCGCCAGCAGCGTGGACAGGGACGACGAGCAGTACTTC.

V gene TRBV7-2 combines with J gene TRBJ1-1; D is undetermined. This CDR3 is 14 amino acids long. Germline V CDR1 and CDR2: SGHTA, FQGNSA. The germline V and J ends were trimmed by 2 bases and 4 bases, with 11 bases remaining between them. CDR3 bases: TGTGCCAGCAGCTTATCATACGGAGGCACTGAAGCTTTCTTT. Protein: CASSLSYGGTEAFF.

In DNA, the CDR3 is TGTGCCTGGAGCGGAGGCTCTGGGGCCAACGTCCTGACTTTC. Encoded protein: CAWSGGSGANVLTF. The chain has TRBV30 and TRBJ2-6; D perhaps matches TRBD2 (5 bases). This CDR3 spans 14 amino acids. Germline V lookup: CDR1 GTSNPN, CDR2 SVGIG (reference sequence). Trimming stripped 3 bases from V and 0 bases from J, with 6 bases between.

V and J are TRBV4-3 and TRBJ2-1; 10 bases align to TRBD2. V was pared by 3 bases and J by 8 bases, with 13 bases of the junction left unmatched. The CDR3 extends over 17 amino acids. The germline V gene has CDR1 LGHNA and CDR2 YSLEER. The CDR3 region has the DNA TGCGCCAGCAGCCAGTATTCTACTAGCGGGGTTCGGTATGAGCAGTTCTTC. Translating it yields CASSQYSTSGVRYEQFF.

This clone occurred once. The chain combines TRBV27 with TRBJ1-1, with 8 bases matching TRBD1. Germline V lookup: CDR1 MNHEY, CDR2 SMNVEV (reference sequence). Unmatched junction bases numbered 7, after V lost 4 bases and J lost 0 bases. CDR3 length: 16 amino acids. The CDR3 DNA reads TGTGCCAGCAGTTCCCGGACAGGGCGGGTGAACACTGAAGCTTTCTTT. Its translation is CASSSRTGRVNTEAFF.

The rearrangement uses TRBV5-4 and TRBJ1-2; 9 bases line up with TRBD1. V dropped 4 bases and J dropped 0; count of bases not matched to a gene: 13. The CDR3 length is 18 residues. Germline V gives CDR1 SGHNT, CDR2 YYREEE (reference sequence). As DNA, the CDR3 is TGTGCCAGCAGCCCGGGACGGGGGACAGGGTATTCTAACTATGGCTACACCTTC. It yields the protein CASSPGRGTGYSNYGYTF.

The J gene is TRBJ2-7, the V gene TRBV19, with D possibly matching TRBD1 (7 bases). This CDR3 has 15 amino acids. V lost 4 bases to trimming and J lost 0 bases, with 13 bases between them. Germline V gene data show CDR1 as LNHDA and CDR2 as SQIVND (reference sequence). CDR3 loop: CASSNGGDSSYEQYF. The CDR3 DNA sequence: TGTGCCAGTAGTAACGGAGGGGACAGCTCCTACGAGCAGTACTTC.

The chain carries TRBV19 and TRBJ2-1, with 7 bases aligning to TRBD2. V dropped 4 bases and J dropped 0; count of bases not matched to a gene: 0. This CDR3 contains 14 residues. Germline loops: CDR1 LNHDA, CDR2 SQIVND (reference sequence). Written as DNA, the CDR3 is TGTGCCAGTAGTAGGGAGGGCTCCTACAATGAGCAGTTCTTC. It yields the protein CASSREGSYNEQFF.

The chain's CDR3 is CASRAGRNTEAFF. For the CDR3, the DNA is TGCGCCAGCAGGGCTGGGAGAAACACTGAAGCTTTCTTT. The genes are TRBV5-1 and TRBJ1-1; no definite D call. The CDR3 runs 13 residues. With 5 bases removed from V and 2 bases from J, the gap between germline ends came to 10 bases. Germline assignment: CDR1 SGHRS and CDR2 YFSETQ.

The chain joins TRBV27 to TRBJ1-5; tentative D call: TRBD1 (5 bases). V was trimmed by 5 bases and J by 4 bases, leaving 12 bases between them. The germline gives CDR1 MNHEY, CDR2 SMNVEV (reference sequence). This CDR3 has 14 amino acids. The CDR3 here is CASSPRQKNQPQHF. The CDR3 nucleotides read TGTGCCAGCAGTCCCAGACAGAAAAATCAGCCCCAGCATTTT.

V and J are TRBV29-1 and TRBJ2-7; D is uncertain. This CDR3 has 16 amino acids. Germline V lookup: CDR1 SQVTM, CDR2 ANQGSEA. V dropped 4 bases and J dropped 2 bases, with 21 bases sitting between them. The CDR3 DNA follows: TGCAGCGTTGGTATCAGTTCGGCAGCTAGACCCTACGAGCAGTACTTC. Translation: CSVGISSAARPYEQYF.

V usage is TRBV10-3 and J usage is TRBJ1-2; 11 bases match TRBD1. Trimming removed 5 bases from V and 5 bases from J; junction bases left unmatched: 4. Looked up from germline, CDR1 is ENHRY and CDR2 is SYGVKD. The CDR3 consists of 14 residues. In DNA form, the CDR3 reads TGTGCCATCAGTCCGGGACAGGGGGAATATGGCTACACCTTC. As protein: CAISPGQGEYGYTF.

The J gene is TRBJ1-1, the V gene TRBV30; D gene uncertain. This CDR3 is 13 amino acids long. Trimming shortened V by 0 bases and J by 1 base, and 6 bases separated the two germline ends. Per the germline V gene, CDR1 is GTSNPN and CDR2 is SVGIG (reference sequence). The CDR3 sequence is CAWSVQPNTEAFF. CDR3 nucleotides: TGTGCCTGGAGTGTACAACCGAACACTGAAGCTTTCTTT.

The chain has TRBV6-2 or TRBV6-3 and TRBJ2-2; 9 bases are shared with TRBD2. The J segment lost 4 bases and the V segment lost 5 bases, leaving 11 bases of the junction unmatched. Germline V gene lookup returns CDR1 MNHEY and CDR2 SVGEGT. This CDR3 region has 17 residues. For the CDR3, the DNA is TGTGCCAGCAGTAGTTCCTTTATACTAGCGGGCACCGGGGAGCTGTTTTTT. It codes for CASSSSFILAGTGELFF.

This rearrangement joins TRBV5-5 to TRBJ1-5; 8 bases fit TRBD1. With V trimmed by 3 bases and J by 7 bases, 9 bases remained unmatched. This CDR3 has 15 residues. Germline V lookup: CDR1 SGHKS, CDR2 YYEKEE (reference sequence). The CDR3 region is CASSSRVDRGQPQHF. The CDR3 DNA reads TGTGCCAGCAGCTCCCGCGTCGACAGGGGACAGCCCCAGCATTTT.